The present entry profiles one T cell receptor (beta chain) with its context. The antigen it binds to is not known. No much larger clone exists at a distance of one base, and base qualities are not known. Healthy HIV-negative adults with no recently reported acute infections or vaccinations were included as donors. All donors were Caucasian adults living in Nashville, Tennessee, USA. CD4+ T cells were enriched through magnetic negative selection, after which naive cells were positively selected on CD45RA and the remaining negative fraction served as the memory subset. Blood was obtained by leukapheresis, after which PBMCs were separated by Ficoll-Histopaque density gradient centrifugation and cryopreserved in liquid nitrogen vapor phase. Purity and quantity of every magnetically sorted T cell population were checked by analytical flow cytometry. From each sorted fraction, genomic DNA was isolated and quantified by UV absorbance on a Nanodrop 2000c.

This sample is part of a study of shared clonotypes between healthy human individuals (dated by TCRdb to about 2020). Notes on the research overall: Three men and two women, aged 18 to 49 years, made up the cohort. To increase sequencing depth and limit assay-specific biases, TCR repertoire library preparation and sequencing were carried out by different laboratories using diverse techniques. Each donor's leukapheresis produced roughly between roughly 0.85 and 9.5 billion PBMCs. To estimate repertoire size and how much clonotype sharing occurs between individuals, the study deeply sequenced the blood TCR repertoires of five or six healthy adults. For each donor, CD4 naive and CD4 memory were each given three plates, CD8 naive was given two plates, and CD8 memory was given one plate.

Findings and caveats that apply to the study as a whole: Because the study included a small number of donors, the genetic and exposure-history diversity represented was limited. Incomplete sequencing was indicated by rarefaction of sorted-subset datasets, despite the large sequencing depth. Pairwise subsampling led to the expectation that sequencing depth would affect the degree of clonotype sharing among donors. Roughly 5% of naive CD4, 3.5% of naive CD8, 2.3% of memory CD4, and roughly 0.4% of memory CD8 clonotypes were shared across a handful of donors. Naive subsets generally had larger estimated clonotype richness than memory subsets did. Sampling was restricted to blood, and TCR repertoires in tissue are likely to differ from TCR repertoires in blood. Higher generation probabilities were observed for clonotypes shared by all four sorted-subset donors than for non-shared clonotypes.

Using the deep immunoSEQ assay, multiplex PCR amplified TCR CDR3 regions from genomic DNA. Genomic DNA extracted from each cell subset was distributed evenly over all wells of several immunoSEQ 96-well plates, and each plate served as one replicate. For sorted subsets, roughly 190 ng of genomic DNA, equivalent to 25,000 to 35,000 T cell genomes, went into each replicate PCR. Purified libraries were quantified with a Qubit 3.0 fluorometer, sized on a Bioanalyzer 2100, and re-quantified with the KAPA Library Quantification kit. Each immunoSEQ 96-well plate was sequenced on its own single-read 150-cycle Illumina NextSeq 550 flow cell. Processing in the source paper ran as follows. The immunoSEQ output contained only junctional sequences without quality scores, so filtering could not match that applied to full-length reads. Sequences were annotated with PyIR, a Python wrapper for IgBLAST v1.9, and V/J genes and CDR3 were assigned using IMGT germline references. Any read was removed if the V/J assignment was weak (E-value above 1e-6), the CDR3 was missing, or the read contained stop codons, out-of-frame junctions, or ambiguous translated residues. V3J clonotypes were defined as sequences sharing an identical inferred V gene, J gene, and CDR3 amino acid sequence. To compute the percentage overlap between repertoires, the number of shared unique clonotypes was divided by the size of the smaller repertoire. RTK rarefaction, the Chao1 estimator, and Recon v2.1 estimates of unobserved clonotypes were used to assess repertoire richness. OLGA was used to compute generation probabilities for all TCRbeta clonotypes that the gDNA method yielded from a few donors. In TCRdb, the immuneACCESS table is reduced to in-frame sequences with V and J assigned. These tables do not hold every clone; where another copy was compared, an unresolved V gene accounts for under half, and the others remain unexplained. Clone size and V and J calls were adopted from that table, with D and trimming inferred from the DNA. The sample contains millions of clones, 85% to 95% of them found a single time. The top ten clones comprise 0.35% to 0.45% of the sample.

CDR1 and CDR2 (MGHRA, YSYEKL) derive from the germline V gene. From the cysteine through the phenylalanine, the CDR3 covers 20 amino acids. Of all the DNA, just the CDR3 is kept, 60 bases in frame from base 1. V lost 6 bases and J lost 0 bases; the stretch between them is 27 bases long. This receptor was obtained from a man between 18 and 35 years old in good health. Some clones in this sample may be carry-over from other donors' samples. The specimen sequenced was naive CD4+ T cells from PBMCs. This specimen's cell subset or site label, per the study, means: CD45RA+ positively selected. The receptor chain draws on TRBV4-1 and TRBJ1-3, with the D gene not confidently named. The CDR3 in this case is CASRTEHRAVRVHSGNTIYF. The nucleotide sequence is TGCGCCAGCAGAACCGAACACCGCGCGGTGAGGGTTCACTCTGGAAACACCATATATTTT.